The entry below describes one TCR beta chain. The sample belongs to a study of blood T cell repertoires in COVID-19. J lost 7 bases, V lost 6 bases, and 7 bases had no gene match. Germline V gives CDR1 KGHSH, CDR2 LQKENI. The CDR3 is made up of 14 amino acids. Profiled with immunoSEQ multiplex PCR; TCRdb holds only in-frame clones, not every one. The repertoire has about 380,000 clones, approximately 89% of them found once; the top ten carry approximately 1.2%. Participants, 18 to 89 years old, spanned 24 US areas. Recovery meant two consecutive negative NP/OP PCR tests, professional clearance, or resolved symptoms.

The TCR was taken from a man between 25 and 39 years old who had recovered from COVID-19. The chain couples TRBV18 to TRBJ1-4, with TRBD1 identical over 8 bases. Input material: PBMCs or T cells enriched from blood (not recorded which). The CDR3: CASSPDREREKLFF. CDR3 DNA sequence: TGTGCCAGCTCGCCGGACAGGGAGCGTGAAAAACTGTTTTTT.